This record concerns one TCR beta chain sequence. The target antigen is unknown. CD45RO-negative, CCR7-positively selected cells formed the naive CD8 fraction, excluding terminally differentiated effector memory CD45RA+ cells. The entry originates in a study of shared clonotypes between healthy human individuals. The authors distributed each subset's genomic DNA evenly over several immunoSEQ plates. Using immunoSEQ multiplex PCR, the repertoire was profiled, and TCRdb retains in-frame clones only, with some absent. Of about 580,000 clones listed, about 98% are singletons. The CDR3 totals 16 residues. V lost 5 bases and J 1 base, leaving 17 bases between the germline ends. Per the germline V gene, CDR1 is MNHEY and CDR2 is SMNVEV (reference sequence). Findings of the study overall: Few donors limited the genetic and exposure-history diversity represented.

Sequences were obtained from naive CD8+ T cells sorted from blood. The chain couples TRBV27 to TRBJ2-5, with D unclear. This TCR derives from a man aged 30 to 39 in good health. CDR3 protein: CASSKGRITPQETQYF. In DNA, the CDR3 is TGTGCCAGCAGTAAAGGCAGGATTACCCCCCAAGAGACCCAGTACTTC.